This is a list of T cell receptor beta chains from one sample in a study of blood T cell repertoires in COVID-19. Clones were read by immunoSEQ multiplex PCR, and TCRdb kept only the in-frame ones, dropping some. The sample holds 60,000 to 65,000 clones, roughly 80% seen once. The specimen was peripheral blood. These receptors were taken from a man in his 60s with COVID-19, enrolled during active disease. Both conserved end residues are trimmed from each CDR3.

v_call cdr3_aa
TRBV3-1/TRBV3-2 ASSLTGGMSGANVLT
TRBV9 ASSVRRNSEQF
TRBV29-1 SVGQGALTEQY
TRBV6-5 ASSRDRGSEEPQH
TRBV3-1/TRBV3-2 ASSSTGFNEQF
TRBV6-5 ASSLTGGSYGYT
TRBV5-1 ASSAGTSGVDTQY
TRBV6-5 ASSYMTGSSGNTIY
TRBV24-1 ATSDVKTGEGQETQY
TRBV19 ASSIRDRSEKLF
TRBV4-1 AQLFHYRVGTDTQY
TRBV2 ASSGPGQGIQPQH
TRBV28 ASSLITAQPQH
TRBV18 ASSPGPPSGANVLT
TRBV7-9 ASSHTSGGRSEQY
TRBV2 ASSSEKGGLYNSPLH
TRBV9 ASSAQAGALTDTQY
TRBV5-1 ASSLTQGSPGWESPLH
TRBV5-1 ASSMLPGQGYEQY
TRBV6-5 ASRRTAVNIQY